One and the same sample provided the 28 T cell receptor beta chains below, sequenced in a study of a mutant IDH1 vaccine in newly diagnosed glioma. Assay used: immunoSEQ multiplex PCR; TCRdb lists only in-frame clones, some missing. The table records 45,000 to 65,000 clones, around 80% of them present only once. Noted time point: baseline, week 1 (first vaccination visit). Treatment given: pre-vaccination baseline after standard-of-care therapy. Source: PBMCs, taken from a glioma patient treated with radiotherapy, temozolomide or both. The receptors were gathered from a man between 18 and 29 years old with glioma.

This chain uses TRBV19 with TRBJ1-4; possible D gene TRBD1, 5 bases. Trimming cost V 8 bases and J 8 bases, with 12 bases left between them. The CDR3 loop spans 12 amino acids. Per the germline V gene, CDR1 is LNHDA and CDR2 is SQIVND (reference sequence). In DNA form, the CDR3 reads TGTGCCAGTTCCCCAGGGCGAGAAAAACTGTTTTTT. It yields the protein CASSPGREKLFF.

This chain connects TRBV4-3 to TRBJ1-6; no definite D call. Trimming left V 0 bases short and J 0 bases short, with 6 bases between. The V gene's germline CDR1 is LGHNA and CDR2 YSLEER. This CDR3 contains 16 residues. The CDR3 region is CASSQDVSSYNSPLHF. The DNA of the CDR3 is TGCGCCAGCAGCCAAGATGTCAGCTCCTATAATTCACCCCTCCACTTT.

The chain combines TRBV19 with TRBJ2-2, with a tentative D call TRBD1 (6 bases). Looked up from germline, CDR1 is LNHDA and CDR2 is SQIVND (reference sequence). CDR3 size: 16 residues. The V end lost 5 bases, the J end lost 4 bases, and 17 bases lay between the germline ends. CDR3: CASSYSGTLFTGELFF. CDR3 nucleotides: TGTGCCAGTAGTTATTCCGGGACACTTTTCACCGGGGAGCTGTTTTTT.

The rearrangement links TRBV5-4 to TRBJ1-2, with 7 bases identical to TRBD1. After removal of 4 bases from V and 0 bases from J, the junction contained 6 bases not matched to a gene. The germline CDR1 and CDR2 sequences are SGHNT and YYREEE (reference sequence). The CDR3 is 15 residues long. DNA of the CDR3: TGTGCCAGCAGCATTGGGACAGCCTCTAACTATGGCTACACCTTC. It yields the protein CASSIGTASNYGYTF.

The chain links TRBV5-1 to TRBJ2-5, with D unresolved. This CDR3 comprises 13 residues. Germline lookup yields CDR1 SGHRS and CDR2 YFSETQ. The V end lost 4 bases, the J end lost 5 bases, and 12 bases lay between the germline ends. In DNA, the CDR3 is TGCGCCAGCAGCCCCCCTGGACCGGAGACCCAGTACTTC. Protein: CASSPPGPETQYF.

This chain links TRBV7-2 with TRBJ1-3; D is undetermined. This CDR3 spans 19 amino acids. Germline V gives CDR1 SGHTA, CDR2 FQGNSA. V dropped 5 bases and J dropped 2 bases, with 25 bases sitting between them. For the CDR3, the DNA is TGTGCCAGCAGCACTACCAAGGGCAGGTTCGACTTAGCTGGAAACACCATATATTTT. Translated: CASSTTKGRFDLAGNTIYF.

The chain has TRBV15 and TRBJ2-7, with TRBD1 matching over 9 bases. J was trimmed by 2 bases and V by 4 bases; bases with no gene match: 3. CDR1 and CDR2 from the germline V gene are LNHNV and YYDKDF (reference sequence). The CDR3 consists of 14 residues. CDR3 in DNA: TGTGCCACCAGCACCTACAGGGGGCCCTACGAGCAGTACTTC. Its protein product is CATSTYRGPYEQYF.

This clone was seen only a few times. The rearrangement uses TRBV4-1 and TRBJ1-4; 7 nucleotides match TRBD1. CDR3 length equals 15 residues. Germline V gene data show CDR1 as MGHRA and CDR2 as YSYEKL. V shed 0 bases, J shed 8 bases, and the junction held 6 bases outside the gene matches. Written as DNA, the CDR3 is TGCGCCAGCAGCCAAGATGGGACAGCACTGGAAAAACTGTTTTTT. Translating it yields CASSQDGTALEKLFF.

The CDR3 DNA follows: TGCGCCAGCAGCTTGGCCATGGGACAGGGCGTCGCTTTCTTT. This sequence encodes CASSLAMGQGVAFF. V is TRBV5-1 and J is TRBJ1-1; the match to TRBD1 covers 9 bases. The length of the CDR3 is 14 residues. The J segment lost 11 bases and the V segment lost 0 bases, leaving 8 bases of the junction unmatched. CDR1 and CDR2 from the germline V gene are SGHRS and YFSETQ.

This clone was detected a few times. V is TRBV11-2 and J is TRBJ1-6, with no clear D. CDR1 is SGHAT and CDR2 is FQNNGV in the germline V gene. The CDR3 is made up of 15 amino acids. Trimming stripped 2 bases from V and 6 bases from J, with 11 bases between. CDR3 in amino acids: CASSLLTTANSPLHF. The CDR3 DNA reads as TGTGCCAGCAGCTTACTAACTACAGCTAATTCACCCCTCCACTTT.

This rearrangement joins TRBV5-4 to TRBJ1-2; TRBD1 matches 7 bases. Germline V lookup: CDR1 SGHNT, CDR2 YYREEE (reference sequence). The CDR3 consists of 16 residues. J gave up 1 base and V 4 bases, and 10 bases lay outside the gene matches. CDR3 residues: CASSPRTGPLNYGYTF. Here the CDR3 DNA reads TGTGCCAGCAGCCCCCGGACAGGACCACTTAACTATGGCTACACCTTC.

The chain recombines TRBV30 with TRBJ1-2, with a tentative D call TRBD1 (6 bases). The CDR3 totals 11 residues. V was shortened by 8 bases and J by 3 bases, with 10 bases between the two germline ends. CDR1 is GTSNPN, CDR2 SVGIG, per germline (reference sequence). As DNA, the CDR3 is TGTGCCAGGGACACTTACTATGGCTACACCTTC. This codes for CARDTYYGYTF. Full variable domain (rest looked up from reference TRBV30 and TRBJ1-2): SQTIHQWPATLVQPVGSPLSLECTVEGTSNPNLYWYRQAAGRGLQLLFYSVGIGQISSEVPQNLSASRPQDRQFILSSKKLLLSDSGFYLCARDTYYGYTFGSGTRLTVV.

This chain links TRBV11-2 with TRBJ1-1, with 10 bases fitting TRBD1. Unmatched junction bases numbered 8, after V lost 5 bases and J lost 2 bases. The CDR3 runs to 16 residues. The germline CDR1 and CDR2 sequences are SGHAT and FQNNGV. CDR3 in amino acids: CASSHWGQGLNTEAFF. DNA for the CDR3: TGTGCCAGCAGCCATTGGGGACAGGGGTTAAACACTGAAGCTTTCTTT.

This clone was detected only once. The rearrangement joins TRBV2 to TRBJ2-3; TRBD1 is a possible D gene (5 bases). Looked up from germline, CDR1 is SNHLY and CDR2 is FYNNEI. The CDR3 sequence is 13 residues long. V lost 11 bases, J lost 2 bases, and 14 bases lay in between. This CDR3 reads CAPLGRYTDTQYF. The CDR3 DNA sequence: TGTGCCCCACTGGGGCGGTACACAGATACGCAGTATTTT.

The V and J genes are TRBV11-1 and TRBJ2-7; no clear D gene. V lost 1 base and J 7 bases, leaving 11 bases between the germline ends. The CDR3 has 13 amino acids. CDR1 is SGHAT and CDR2 is FQDESV in the germline V gene (reference sequence). CDR3: CASSLGLHREQYF. As DNA, the CDR3 is TGTGCCAGCAGCTTAGGGCTACATCGGGAGCAGTACTTC.

The chain uses TRBV4-1 and TRBJ2-1; D might be TRBD1 or TRBD2, each matching 5 bases. Germline values: CDR1 MGHRA, CDR2 YSYEKL. V was trimmed by 1 base and J by 7 bases, leaving 17 bases between them. The CDR3 is 16 amino acids. As DNA, the CDR3 is TGCGCCAGCAGCCAAGGTACCGGGACCCCCTTTAATGAGCAGTTCTTC. Amino acid sequence: CASSQGTGTPFNEQFF.

This chain uses TRBV5-6 with TRBJ2-1; the match to TRBD2 covers 9 bases. V lost 4 bases to trimming and J lost 0 bases; unmatched junction nucleotides: 11. The germline gives CDR1 SGHDT, CDR2 YYEEEE. The CDR3 is 18 residues long. This CDR3 is CASSSLTFSGSSYNEQFF. The CDR3 bases are TGTGCCAGCAGCAGCTTGACCTTTAGCGGGAGCTCCTACAATGAGCAGTTCTTC.

V gene TRBV27 combines with J gene TRBJ1-1; tentatively, D is TRBD1 (5 bases). Germline CDR1 is MNHEY and CDR2 is SMNVEV (reference sequence). The CDR3 is made up of 14 amino acids. Trimming took off 2 bases at V and 5 bases at J, with 12 bases between the two ends. The chain's CDR3 is CASSLGQGGTEAFF. The DNA of the CDR3 is TGTGCCAGCAGTTTAGGTCAGGGAGGAACTGAAGCTTTCTTT.

In its sample, this clone was seen once. The chain couples TRBV5-6 to TRBJ1-2; 8 bases match TRBD1. Losses at the gene ends were 4 bases for V and 0 bases for J; bases not matched to a gene: 8. This CDR3 has 16 amino acids. Germline V gives CDR1 SGHDT, CDR2 YYEEEE. CDR3 DNA: TGTGCCAGCAGCACCAATCAGGGGGCTGCTAACTATGGCTACACCTTC. Residues: CASSTNQGAANYGYTF.

This chain links TRBV7-2 with TRBJ2-2, with a weak D call TRBD1 (6 bases). Germline-derived CDR1 and CDR2 are SGHTA and FQGNSA. CDR3 length equals 16 residues. Trimming cost V 2 bases and J 0 bases, with 10 bases left between them. Written as DNA, the CDR3 is TGTGCCAGCAGCTTAACAGGGTTCCCGAACACCGGGGAGCTGTTTTTT. It yields the protein CASSLTGFPNTGELFF.

This sequence joins TRBV5-4 and TRBJ2-3, with 8 bases fitting TRBD2. The CDR3 is 14 amino acids. With V trimmed by 7 bases and J by 4 bases, 8 bases remained unmatched. Germline assignment: CDR1 SGHNT and CDR2 YYREEE (reference sequence). The CDR3 sequence: CASASGRLSDTQYF. CDR3 nucleotide sequence: TGTGCCAGCGCCAGCGGGAGATTATCAGATACGCAGTATTTT.

Regarding this clone: At one end the junction does not follow the germline gene, possibly because of a read error. J is TRBJ2-2 and V is TRBV7-7; 9 nucleotides line up with TRBD1. The CDR3 covers 15 residues. Germline CDR1 and CDR2: SSHAT and FNYEAQ (reference sequence). The DNA for the CDR3 is TGTGCTAGCAGCTTAGAGGACAGGGGTTCCGGGGAGCTGTTTTTT. It translates to CASSLEDRGSGELFF.

The gene calls are TRBV9 and TRBJ2-5; unclear D gene. CDR3 length: 15 amino acids. Germline CDR1 is SGDLS and CDR2 is YYNGEE. The germline V and J ends were trimmed by 0 bases and 4 bases, with 13 bases remaining between them. The CDR3 protein is CASSVAPLIGETQYF. CDR3 bases: TGTGCCAGCAGCGTAGCGCCTCTGATCGGAGAGACCCAGTACTTC. The whole variable domain, remainder taken from reference TRBV9 and TRBJ2-5, is DSGVTQTPKHLITATGQRVTLRCSPRSGDLSVYWYQQSLDQGLQFLIQYYNGEERAKGNILERFSAQQFPDLHSELNLSSLELGDSALYFCASSVAPLIGETQYFGPGTRLLVL.

The J gene is TRBJ2-3, the V gene TRBV4-1; 8 nucleotides match TRBD1. The ends lost 0 bases at V and 0 bases at J; junction bases unmatched: 17. Germline V CDR1 and CDR2: MGHRA, YSYEKL. This CDR3 region has 21 residues. The CDR3 reads CASSQEQSGTGGPASTDTQYF. The DNA for the CDR3 is TGCGCCAGCAGCCAAGAGCAGTCCGGGACAGGAGGTCCCGCTAGCACAGATACGCAGTATTTT.

The chain combines TRBV5-1 with TRBJ1-2; D possibly corresponds to TRBD1 (5 bases). This CDR3 region has 12 residues. Germline V gene lookup returns CDR1 SGHRS and CDR2 YFSETQ. Trimming stripped 3 bases from V and 8 bases from J, with 11 bases between. CDR3 nucleotide sequence: TGCGCCAGCAGCTCGACAGTCGGAGGCTACACCTTC. This encodes CASSSTVGGYTF. The variable domain in full, completed from reference TRBV5-1 and TRBJ1-2, reads KAGVTQTPRYLIKTRGQQVTLSCSPISGHRSVSWYQQTPGQGLQFLFEYFSETQRNKGNFPGRFSGRQFSNSRSEMNVSTLELGDSALYLCASSSTVGGYTFGSGTRLTVV.

CDR3 loop: CASSQQSTNEKLFF. The DNA of the CDR3 is TGTGCCAGCAGCCAGCAGTCAACTAATGAAAAACTGTTTTTT. The rearrangement joins TRBV7-2 to TRBJ1-4; D remains unclear. Germline CDR1 reads SGHTA; CDR2 reads FQGNSA. The ends were cut back, 5 bases at V and 0 bases at J, with 7 bases in the middle. The CDR3 is made up of 14 amino acids.

On this clone itself: The sample has other DNA sequences that encode this CDR3 too. CDR3 nucleotide sequence: TGTGCCAGTAGTATCTCTTTGAACACTGAAGCTTTCTTT. Its translation: CASSISLNTEAFF. The chain employs TRBV19 and TRBJ1-1; D is ambiguous. The CDR3 is made up of 13 amino acids. V gave up 3 bases and J gave up 0 bases, with 5 bases separating them. Germline CDR1 is LNHDA and CDR2 is SQIVND (reference sequence).

V is TRBV7-8 and J is TRBJ1-2; D may be TRBD1 (6 bases). This CDR3 is 15 amino acids long. Germline V gives CDR1 SGHVS, CDR2 FQNEAQ. Trimming cost V 5 bases and J 4 bases, with 17 bases left between them. Here the CDR3 DNA reads TGTGCCAGCAGCCCCGGGACACCAGTTACCTATGGCTACACCTTC. The encoded protein is CASSPGTPVTYGYTF.